This TCR beta chain was recorded in a study of beta chain features in type 1 diabetes. This clone was seen only a few times. Expressed TCRB transcripts were sequenced after all isolated RNA was converted to cDNA. Clones were read by immunoSEQ multiplex PCR, and TCRdb kept only the in-frame ones, dropping some. The table has approximately 170,000 clones, roughly 9.1% seen once; the top ten hold around 2.5%. Germline CDR1 is SGHNT and CDR2 is YYREEE (reference sequence). J lost 2 bases, V lost 2 bases, and 4 bases had no gene match. This CDR3 spans 15 amino acids. The sequenced material came from central memory CD4+ T cells from blood. This sequence originates from a woman younger than 30 in good health. This chain joins TRBV5-4 and TRBJ2-7; 10 bases are shared with TRBD1. CDR3 sequence reads: CASSFRDRGPYEQYF. The CDR3 DNA reads as TGTGCCAGCAGCTTCCGGGACAGGGGCCCCTACGAGCAGTACTTC.